One sample yielded the 23 T cell receptor beta chains listed below, sequenced in a study of blood T cell repertoires in COVID-19. Assay used: immunoSEQ multiplex PCR; TCRdb lists only in-frame clones, some missing. This table has 200,000 or so clones, roughly 79% appearing once. Sequenced: peripheral blood. The receptors stem from a man between 60 and 75 years old with active or convalescent COVID-19.

The V gene is TRBV4-1, the J gene TRBJ1-2; 7 bases agree with TRBD1. CDR3 length equals 15 residues. Germline V gene sequence: CDR1 MGHRA, CDR2 YSYEKL. Unmatched junction bases numbered 5, after V lost 3 bases and J lost 1 base. Written as DNA, the CDR3 is TGCGCCAGCAGCCAGTTGACAGGGAGTAACTATGGCTACACCTTC. Its translation: CASSQLTGSNYGYTF.

The CDR3 sequence: CASSLGVGTGGRDTEAFF. DNA for the CDR3: TGTGCCAGCAGCTTAGGAGTTGGGACAGGGGGTCGCGACACTGAAGCTTTCTTT. The genes are TRBV11-2 and TRBJ1-1, with 11 bases aligning to TRBD1. The CDR3 sequence is 18 residues long. The junction had 10 bases not matched to a gene; V was cut back by 1 base and J by 3 bases. The germline V gene encodes CDR1 SGHAT and CDR2 FQNNGV.

The rearrangement joins TRBV9 to TRBJ2-2; maybe TRBD2 (6 bases). Looked up from germline, CDR1 is SGDLS and CDR2 is YYNGEE. This CDR3 is built from 15 residues. V was clipped by 2 bases and J by 5 bases, with 13 bases between them. The CDR3 region is CASSVGTAATGELFF. The CDR3 nucleotides read TGTGCCAGCAGCGTGGGGACTGCGGCTACCGGGGAGCTGTTTTTT.

This chain links TRBV7-3 with TRBJ1-1; a possible D gene is TRBD1 (6 bases). Trimming took 4 bases from V and 4 from J, leaving 10 bases between them. The CDR3 extends over 13 amino acids. In germline, CDR1 is SGHTA, CDR2 FQGTGA. For the CDR3, the DNA is TGTGCCAGCAGCTCCCTAGGGGGCACTGAAGCTTTCTTT. It yields the protein CASSSLGGTEAFF.

The table lists this clone with a few counts. V and J are TRBV29-1 and TRBJ2-2; D is ambiguous. Germline-derived CDR1 and CDR2 are SQVTM and ANQGSEA. The CDR3 is 14 residues long. Trimming removed 1 base at V and 4 bases at J, with 10 bases between. The CDR3 loop is CSVEVMRSTGELFF. DNA of the CDR3: TGCAGCGTTGAAGTAATGAGATCCACCGGGGAGCTGTTTTTT.

The V and J genes are TRBV19 and TRBJ2-3; 9 bases map to TRBD1. The germline CDR1 and CDR2 sequences are LNHDA and SQIVND (reference sequence). Unmatched junction bases numbered 5, after V lost 3 bases and J lost 1 base. This CDR3 spans 16 amino acids. The CDR3 DNA is TGTGCCAGTAGTATGACAGGGGGTTCGGGCACAGATACGCAGTATTTT. This codes for CASSMTGGSGTDTQYF.

This chain joins TRBV6-2 or TRBV6-3 and TRBJ1-3; TRBD1 agrees at 12 bases. Trimming removed 6 bases from V and 4 bases from J; junction bases left unmatched: 10. This CDR3 spans 17 amino acids. Germline V lookup: CDR1 MNHEY, CDR2 SVGEGT. CDR3 amino acids: CASSTPGQGARGNTIYF. In DNA, the CDR3 is TGTGCCAGCAGCACCCCGGGACAGGGGGCGAGAGGAAACACCATATATTTT.

The chain couples TRBV6-5 to TRBJ2-7; weak D call: TRBD1 (6 bases). V gave up 6 bases and J gave up 9 bases, with 15 bases separating them. The V gene's germline CDR1 is MNHEY and CDR2 SVGAGI. There are 12 residues in the CDR3. The CDR3: CASRPGQSGQYF. Here the CDR3 DNA reads TGTGCCAGCAGGCCCGGACAGTCCGGGCAGTACTTC.

This chain links TRBV24-1 with TRBJ2-1; perhaps TRBD2 as D (5 bases). The CDR3 covers 18 residues. Between the trimmed V and J ends, which lost 1 base and 2 bases, there was a span of 17 bases. Germline values: CDR1 KGHDR, CDR2 SFDVKD. In DNA form, the CDR3 reads TGTGCCACCAGTGATTTCGCCCCTACTAGTCGAGCCTACAATGAGCAGTTCTTC. As protein: CATSDFAPTSRAYNEQFF.

This clone was seen more than once but under ten times. DNA for the CDR3: TGTGCCGCTGAGGGGGTTAACACTGAAGCTTTCTTT. Protein sequence: CAAEGVNTEAFF. This rearrangement joins TRBV10-3 to TRBJ1-1, with D tentatively TRBD1 (6 bases). The CDR3 has 12 amino acids. CDR1 and CDR2 from the germline V gene are ENHRY and SYGVKD. V was shortened by 11 bases and J by 2 bases, with 12 bases between the two germline ends.

The rearrangement links TRBV9 to TRBJ1-3, with 7 bases lining up with TRBD1. Germline V gene data show CDR1 as SGDLS and CDR2 as YYNGEE. V trimming: 5 bases; J trimming: 0 bases; junction bases outside the gene matches: 5. The CDR3 runs 15 residues. The CDR3 is CASSLQGFSGNTIYF. The CDR3 bases are TGTGCCAGCAGTCTACAGGGGTTCTCTGGAAACACCATATATTTT.

The chain couples TRBV6-5 to TRBJ2-1, with D possibly TRBD1 on 6 matching bases. This CDR3 contains 13 residues. Per germline, CDR1 MNHEY and CDR2 SVGAGI. The V gene lost 0 bases and the J gene lost 15 bases, with 15 bases spanning the gap. CDR3 nucleotides: TGTGCCAGCAGTTACTCGGAGGACAGAACGGCGTTCTTC. Its protein product is CASSYSEDRTAFF.

V usage is TRBV20-1 and J usage is TRBJ2-5; 7 bases are a match to TRBD2. Germline CDR1 DFQATT, CDR2 SNEGSKA (reference sequence). J gave up 5 bases and V 3 bases, and 12 bases lay outside the gene matches. CDR3 size: 15 residues. The CDR3 sequence is CSASFERDDPETQYF. The CDR3 nucleotides read TGCAGTGCTAGTTTTGAGCGGGATGATCCTGAGACCCAGTACTTC.

The chain uses TRBV28 and TRBJ2-3; tentatively, D is TRBD2 (5 bases). This CDR3 has 16 amino acids. Between the trimmed V and J ends, which lost 4 bases and 1 base, there was a span of 15 bases. Germline-derived CDR1 and CDR2 are MDHEN and SYDVKM. CDR3 residues: CASSSPGRRGTDTQYF. The DNA for the CDR3 is TGTGCCAGCAGTTCTCCGGGTCGGCGGGGCACAGATACGCAGTATTTT. The entire variable domain, with the rest obtained from reference TRBV28 and TRBJ2-3, is as follows: DVKVTQSSRYLVKRTGEKVFLECVQDMDHENMFWYRQDPGLGLRLIYFSYDVKMKEKGDIPEGYSVSREKKERFSLILESASTNQTSMYLCASSSPGRRGTDTQYFGPGTRLTVL.

V and J are TRBV7-2 and TRBJ1-1; D is perhaps TRBD1 (6 bases). The V gene's germline CDR1 is SGHTA and CDR2 FQGNSA. Trimming cost V 6 bases and J 4 bases, with 21 bases left between them. The CDR3 loop spans 16 amino acids. The CDR3 nucleotides are TGTGCCAGCAGTGGTAGGGCAGGGGTTAAGGGCACTGAAGCTTTCTTT. It encodes CASSGRAGVKGTEAFF. The variable domain in full, with the rest retrieved from reference TRBV7-2 and TRBJ1-1, is GAGVSQSPSNKVTEKGKDVELRCDPISGHTALYWYRQSLGQGLEFLIYFQGNSAPDKSGLPSDRFSAERTGGSVSTLTIQRTQQEDSAVYLCASSGRAGVKGTEAFFGQGTRLTVV.

V and J are TRBV28 and TRBJ2-1; 8 bases are a match to TRBD1. V gave up 8 bases and J gave up 4 bases; unmatched junction bases: 13. CDR1 is MDHEN and CDR2 is SYDVKM in the germline V gene. This CDR3 is built from 16 residues. The CDR3 loop reads CASPSSRDRNYNEQFF. CDR3 nucleotides: TGTGCCAGCCCTTCGTCCCGGGACAGGAATTACAATGAGCAGTTCTTC. Using reference TRBV28 and TRBJ2-1 for the parts outside the CDR3, the full variable domain is DVKVTQSSRYLVKRTGEKVFLECVQDMDHENMFWYRQDPGLGLRLIYFSYDVKMKEKGDIPEGYSVSREKKERFSLILESASTNQTSMYLCASPSSRDRNYNEQFFGPGTRLTVL.

J is TRBJ1-4 and V is TRBV5-4; 10 bases map to TRBD1. The CDR3 extends over 17 amino acids. Germline lookup yields CDR1 SGHNT and CDR2 YYREEE (reference sequence). Unmatched junction bases numbered 6, after V lost 2 bases and J lost 2 bases. The CDR3 DNA follows: TGTGCCAGCAGCTTCCGACAGGGGGCCTCGACTAATGAAAAACTGTTTTTT. Its translation is CASSFRQGASTNEKLFF.

The rearrangement uses TRBV18 and TRBJ2-7; 8 positions agree with TRBD1. CDR3 length: 14 residues. V was pared by 11 bases and J by 2 bases, with 11 bases of the junction left unmatched. Germline CDR1 is KGHSH and CDR2 is LQKENI. As DNA, the CDR3 is TGTGCCTCAACCCAGGGGGCTCCTACCTACGAGCAGTACTTC. This translates into CASTQGAPTYEQYF.

This clone has just a few counts. The rearrangement uses TRBV28 and TRBJ2-2; no reliable D call. Germline CDR1 is MDHEN and CDR2 is SYDVKM. V was cut by 3 bases and J by 9 bases, with 8 bases left in between. This CDR3 is built from 12 residues. The CDR3 loop reads CASSFSLRELFF. The CDR3 DNA sequence: TGTGCCAGCAGTTTCTCTCTCCGGGAGCTGTTTTTT. The full variable domain, completed using reference TRBV28 and TRBJ2-2, is DVKVTQSSRYLVKRTGEKVFLECVQDMDHENMFWYRQDPGLGLRLIYFSYDVKMKEKGDIPEGYSVSREKKERFSLILESASTNQTSMYLCASSFSLRELFFGEGSRLTVL.

This chain joins TRBV27 and TRBJ2-5; perhaps TRBD2 as D (5 bases). Germline values: CDR1 MNHEY, CDR2 SMNVEV (reference sequence). V gave up 5 bases and J gave up 4 bases, with 17 bases separating them. The CDR3 consists of 15 residues. The CDR3 DNA reads as TGTGCCAGCAGTCCCGCACTGGGGAGTGGAGAGACCCAGTACTTC. Protein product: CASSPALGSGETQYF.

The CDR3 protein is CASSPQGTENTEAFF. CDR3 bases: TGTGCCAGCAGCCCTCAGGGGACAGAGAACACTGAAGCTTTCTTT. The gene calls are TRBV5-5 and TRBJ1-1; 7 bases align to TRBD1. Germline CDR1 and CDR2: SGHKS and YYEKEE (reference sequence). Trimming at V came to 4 bases and at J to 1 base, leaving 7 bases not matched to a gene. The CDR3 is made up of 15 amino acids.

This chain uses TRBV6-1 with TRBJ1-2; TRBD1 aligns across 11 bases. Germline-derived CDR1 and CDR2 are MNHNS and SASEGT. With V trimmed by 1 base and J by 9 bases, 7 bases remained unmatched. CDR3 length: 15 amino acids. CDR3 in amino acids: CASSEGTGGLRRYTF. The CDR3 bases are TGTGCCAGCAGTGAAGGGACAGGGGGCCTCAGGCGCTACACCTTC.

The chain couples TRBV10-1 to TRBJ2-7; 12 bases agree with TRBD2. The V gene end was trimmed by 9 bases and the J gene end by 3 bases; junction bases not matched to a gene: 15. The CDR3 is 17 amino acids. Germline CDR1 reads WNHNN; CDR2 reads SYGVQD (reference sequence). CDR3 bases: TGCGCCAGACCGACTAGCGGGAGACCCCTCTGGGTCTACGAGCAGTACTTC. Translated: CARPTSGRPLWVYEQYF.